The T cell receptor beta chain described here comes from a study of PD-L1 blockade in urothelial cancer. Study in general: Starting at some point between 2014 and 2015, patients were given atezolizumab (1,200 mg intravenously every 3 weeks). Blood analysis occurred 3 weeks (second dose) and 6 weeks after treatment start. Of under 30 patients, twenty-five were males with bladder-origin urothelial cancer.

Some clones are missing from TCRdb's copy, which holds only in-frame ones; the method was immunoSEQ multiplex PCR. The sample carries around 80,000 clones, about 85% recorded once. CDR1 MDHEN and CDR2 SYDVKM come from the germline V gene. This CDR3 is built from 18 residues. J gave up 2 bases and V 3 bases, and 13 bases lay outside the gene matches. Sequencing was performed on PBMCs, taken around atezolizumab (anti-PD-L1) treatment. The chain joins TRBV28 to TRBJ1-1; 9 bases agree with TRBD1. The sequence was collected from a woman aged 70-85 years with urothelial cancer. This CDR3 reads CASSLDAGTGRLNTEAFF. The CDR3 bases are TGTGCCAGCAGTTTGGACGCCGGGACAGGGCGACTTAACACTGAAGCTTTCTTT.